This TCR beta chain was documented in a study of Ad26.COV2.S vaccination and SARS-CoV-2 variants. Worth noting for this clone: Its target is unknown.

Produced via immunoSEQ multiplex PCR; TCRdb's table is partial and in-frame only. The table has roughly 100,000 clones, about three quarters seen once. Findings and limits, study-wide: Analyses that measured TCR breadth and depth may have underestimated total T cell responses. Spike-specific TCR breadth ran higher among vaccine recipients than placebo recipients. Post-vaccination breadth of spike-specific CD8+ and CD4+ T cell responses was reportedly substantial.

Trimming at V came to 6 bases and at J to 6 bases, leaving 4 bases not matched to a gene. This CDR3 is 14 amino acids long. Germline loops: CDR1 SNHLY, CDR2 FYNNEI. The sequence came from a human donor who had recovered from COVID-19. This sequence joins TRBV2 and TRBJ2-1, with TRBD2 matching 11 bases. The source was peripheral blood, collected after recovery from COVID-19. Here the CDR3 reads CASSTSGGGNEQFF. The CDR3 DNA follows: TGTGCCAGCAGCACTAGCGGGGGCGGCAATGAGCAGTTCTTC.